Each of the 19 T cell receptor beta chains below was sequenced from the same sample in a study of cytomegalovirus exposure and HLA in healthy donors. PCR amplification relied on 60 Vbeta primers (plus 13 Jbeta primers). TCRdb's table, derived via immunoSEQ multiplex PCR, lists solely in-frame clones and lacks some. Found here are about 210,000 clones, 82% of them singletons; the top ten hold roughly 6%. Specimen: PBMCs. These receptors originate from a man aged 35 to 55 in good health and CMV-seropositive.

This clone appeared a few times. The chain couples TRBV28 to TRBJ1-2, with 11 bases matching TRBD1. The V and J ends lost 4 bases and 8 bases, in that order; junction bases with no gene match: 9. Germline V gene data show CDR1 as MDHEN and CDR2 as SYDVKM. The CDR3 runs to 15 residues. This CDR3 reads CASSSSGTGGGGYTF. In nucleotides, the CDR3 is TGTGCCAGCAGTTCCTCGGGGACAGGGGGTGGCGGCTACACCTTC.

This clone was counted a single time. The genes are TRBV5-1 and TRBJ1-1; 8 bases map to TRBD1. The CDR3 length is 16 residues. V gave up 0 bases and J gave up 0 bases; unmatched junction bases: 4. CDR1 SGHRS and CDR2 YFSETQ come from the germline V gene. CDR3 loop: CASSLAPRGLNTEAFF. The DNA for the CDR3 is TGCGCCAGCAGCTTGGCCCCCAGGGGGCTGAACACTGAAGCTTTCTTT.

The rearrangement uses TRBV6-6 and TRBJ2-4, with 7 bases that match TRBD2. The V gene's germline CDR1 is MNHNY and CDR2 SVGAGI (reference sequence). This CDR3 comprises 16 residues. With V trimmed by 4 bases and J by 3 bases, 9 bases remained unmatched. CDR3 coding DNA: TGTGCCAGCAGTTTACGACTAGCCCAGGACAAAAACATTCAGTACTTC. Its translation: CASSLRLAQDKNIQYF.

This CDR3 is CASSSWTGEGYTF. The CDR3 coding sequence is TGTGCCAGCAGCTCCTGGACAGGGGAGGGCTACACCTTC. The chain couples TRBV5-4 to TRBJ1-2; 9 bases fit TRBD1. J gave up 8 bases and V 3 bases, and 5 bases lay outside the gene matches. Germline assignment: CDR1 SGHNT and CDR2 YYREEE (reference sequence). The CDR3 totals 13 residues.

V usage is TRBV7-9 and J usage is TRBJ2-7; 7 nucleotides match TRBD2. The CDR3 contains 15 residues. The junction had 7 bases not matched to a gene; V was cut back by 2 bases and J by 3 bases. Germline V gene lookup returns CDR1 SEHNR and CDR2 FQNEAQ (reference sequence). CDR3 sequence reads: CASSLSIAGGYEQYV. CDR3 bases: TGTGCCAGCAGCTTATCGATAGCGGGCGGCTACGAGCAGTACGTC.

The chain couples TRBV7-9 to TRBJ2-7, with D perhaps TRBD1 (5 bases). Germline loops: CDR1 SEHNR, CDR2 FQNEAQ (reference sequence). The CDR3 is made up of 16 amino acids. The germline V and J ends were trimmed by 4 bases and 2 bases, with 18 bases remaining between them. The CDR3 region is CASSSSIADRPYEQYF. The DNA of the CDR3 is TGTGCCAGCAGCTCCTCCATAGCCGACAGACCCTACGAGCAGTACTTC.

This rearrangement joins TRBV27 to TRBJ1-1; a possible D gene is TRBD1 (5 bases). Trimming shortened V by 2 bases and J by 3 bases, and 16 bases separated the two germline ends. Germline-derived CDR1 and CDR2 are MNHEY and SMNVEV (reference sequence). This CDR3 region has 16 residues. The DNA of the CDR3 is TGTGCCAGCAGTTTAAAATATCCAGGGCCCCACACTGAAGCTTTCTTT. This gives the protein CASSLKYPGPHTEAFF.

The chain recombines TRBV6-5 with TRBJ2-5, with D perhaps TRBD2 (5 bases). Trimming removed 7 bases at V and 2 bases at J, with 8 bases between. CDR1 MNHEY and CDR2 SVGAGI come from the germline V gene. The CDR3 totals 12 residues. Written as DNA, the CDR3 is TGTGCCAGCACCGGGATGCAAGAGACCCAGTACTTC. It translates to CASTGMQETQYF.

As concerns this clone: Other DNA sequences in the same sample also yield this CDR3. This chain joins TRBV11-2 and TRBJ1-2; 7 bases line up with TRBD1. V lost 2 bases to trimming and J lost 4 bases; unmatched junction nucleotides: 1. Germline V gene sequence: CDR1 SGHAT, CDR2 FQNNGV. CDR3 length: 13 amino acids. The CDR3 DNA follows: TGTGCCAGCAGCTTACCAGGGGGCTATGGCTACACCTTC. It yields the protein CASSLPGGYGYTF.

The chain is built from TRBV2 and TRBJ1-5, with 8 bases fitting TRBD1. The germline gives CDR1 SNHLY, CDR2 FYNNEI. V lost 10 bases and J lost 3; bases outside the gene matches: 8. The CDR3 loop spans 14 amino acids. The CDR3 DNA follows: TGTGCCACCGGGGAGGACAGGGTCAATCAGCCCCAGCATTTT. Translation: CATGEDRVNQPQHF.

The CDR3 spells CASRFTGGIDQPQHF. Written as DNA, the CDR3 is TGTGCCAGCAGGTTCACAGGGGGCATCGATCAGCCCCAGCATTTT. The chain carries TRBV6-5 and TRBJ1-5; 9 bases agree with TRBD1. V was pared by 6 bases and J by 5 bases, with 8 bases of the junction left unmatched. Looked up from germline, CDR1 is MNHEY and CDR2 is SVGAGI. CDR3 size: 15 residues.

The CDR3 is CASSFNRDSFSGANVLTF. The CDR3, as DNA: TGTGCCAGCAGCTTTAACCGGGACAGCTTCTCTGGGGCCAACGTCCTGACTTTC. The gene calls are TRBV7-8 and TRBJ2-6, with 7 bases aligning to TRBD1. V was pared by 3 bases and J by 0 bases, with 8 bases of the junction left unmatched. CDR3 length equals 18 residues. Germline V CDR1 and CDR2: SGHVS, FQNEAQ.

The table lists this clone with a few counts. J is TRBJ2-3 and V is TRBV7-3, with 9 bases that match TRBD1. Germline CDR1 SGHTA, CDR2 FQGTGA. The V and J ends lost 5 bases and 6 bases, in that order; junction bases with no gene match: 9. This CDR3 is built from 15 residues. This CDR3 is CASSLRTGEKDTQYF. As DNA, the CDR3 is TGTGCCAGCAGCCTGCGGACAGGGGAGAAGGATACGCAGTATTTT.

This clone turned up a few times. The rearrangement uses TRBV30 and TRBJ2-1; 9 bases agree with TRBD2. Germline CDR1 is GTSNPN and CDR2 is SVGIG (reference sequence). V shed 3 bases and J 3 bases; nucleotides not matched to a gene: 3. CDR3 length: 14 residues. The CDR3 reads CAWRGTSFYNEQFF. Written as DNA, the CDR3 is TGTGCCTGGAGAGGGACTAGCTTCTACAATGAGCAGTTCTTC.

This clone has only a few counts. The chain couples TRBV5-4 to TRBJ2-1; 12 bases agree with TRBD2. CDR1 and CDR2 from the germline V gene are SGHNT and YYREEE (reference sequence). This CDR3 is built from 15 residues. Trimming removed 2 bases from V and 4 bases from J; junction bases left unmatched: 1. The DNA for the CDR3 is TGTGCCAGCAGCTTACTAGCGGGGGGATACAATGAGCAGTTCTTC. This gives the protein CASSLLAGGYNEQFF.

The chain employs TRBV4-1 and TRBJ2-7, with D maybe TRBD1 (6 bases). Between the trimmed V and J ends, which lost 0 bases and 0 bases, there was a span of 24 bases. This CDR3 comprises 20 residues. Germline V CDR1 and CDR2: MGHRA, YSYEKL. As DNA, the CDR3 is TGCGCCAGCAGCCAAGAACGCGTTGTCCCCGGACAGTCCAGCTCCTACGAGCAGTACGTC. Its translation: CASSQERVVPGQSSSYEQYV.

The chain carries TRBV5-8 and TRBJ2-1, with 7 positions matching TRBD2. With 6 bases clipped from V and 6 bases from J, the junction kept 12 bases outside the gene matches. Germline CDR1 SGHTS, CDR2 YDEGEE. This CDR3 is built from 15 residues. DNA for the CDR3: TGTGCCAGCACCCCCGGCGGGCGGGAGCCCAATGAGCAGTTCTTC. The encoded protein is CASTPGGREPNEQFF.

The rearrangement links TRBV27 to TRBJ1-1; TRBD1 matches 9 bases. CDR1 is MNHEY, CDR2 SMNVEV, per germline (reference sequence). The CDR3 length is 14 residues. V shed 5 bases, J shed 3 bases, and the junction held 4 bases outside the gene matches. The CDR3 region is CASSDRGSDTEAFF. The CDR3, as DNA: TGTGCCAGCAGTGACAGGGGGTCAGACACTGAAGCTTTCTTT.

This chain uses TRBV5-6 with TRBJ1-1; D is unresolved. Trimming cost V 3 bases and J 6 bases, with 21 bases left between them. The germline CDR1 and CDR2 sequences are SGHDT and YYEEEE. The CDR3 covers 16 residues. The CDR3 sequence is CASSSPEEASVAEAFF. As DNA, the CDR3 is TGTGCCAGCAGCTCTCCCGAGGAGGCCTCGGTGGCTGAAGCTTTCTTT.